This TCR beta chain came from a study of siplizumab effects on memory and regulatory T cells. Only in-frame clones appear in the TCRdb table, and some are missing; sequencing was by immunoSEQ multiplex PCR. The profile shows tens of thousands of clones, about 90% of them singletons. Germline V CDR1 and CDR2: SQVTM, ANQGSEA. This CDR3 region has 12 residues. The germline V and J ends were trimmed by 4 bases and 11 bases, with 15 bases remaining between them. The source of this sequence is a human donor in good health. The chain couples TRBV29-1 to TRBJ2-4; the D call may be TRBD1 or TRBD2 (6 bases each). The sample consisted of naive CD8+ T cells sorted from blood. This CDR3 is CSVADNRDFQYF. CDR3 sequence (DNA): TGCAGCGTTGCCGACAACAGGGACTTTCAGTACTTC.